These T cell receptor beta chains were read from a single sample in a study of cytomegalovirus exposure and HLA in healthy donors. Here immunoSEQ multiplex PCR was the method, and the copy in TCRdb shows in-frame clones only, minus some. This table holds 150,000 to 200,000 clones, 85% to 90% found once. The source material was PBMCs. These receptors were collected from a woman in her late teens or twenties in good health and CMV-seronegative. Each CDR3 is given with its conserved first and last residue. The D gene is left open where the match is weak. Rows give clone size only sometimes, using once, few, many, or a class for an expanded clone.

j_call	clone_size	d_call	v_call	cdr3_nt	cdr3_aa
TRBJ1-2	-	-	TRBV14	TGTGCCAGCAGCCAAGGCGGTGGCAGTGCTAACTATGGCTACACCTTC	CASSQGGGSANYGYTF
TRBJ1-5	few	TRBD1	TRBV5-6	TGTGCCAGCAGCTTGGCTGGGACAGGGAATCAGCCCCAGCATTTT	CASSLAGTGNQPQHF
TRBJ2-7	-	TRBD1	TRBV11-1	TGTGCCAGCAGTTCGACAGGGGTCCCCTCCTACGAGCAGTACTTC	CASSSTGVPSYEQYF
TRBJ2-2	once	-	TRBV29-1	TGCAGCGCCCTTGGACTCGACGCGAACACCGGGGAGCTGTTTTTT	CSALGLDANTGELFF
TRBJ2-2	-	-	TRBV6-5	TGTGCCAGCTCAGACAGGACCGGCACCGGGGAGCTGTTTTTT	CASSDRTGTGELFF
TRBJ2-7	-	TRBD2	TRBV27	TGTGCCAGCAGTTTATGGGGGGGGGAGGGCGGCTCTGGGGAGCAGTACTTC	CASSLWGGEGGSGEQYF
TRBJ1-5	-	-	TRBV19	TGTGCCAGTAGTATCGGGATTCAGCCCCAGCATTTT	CASSIGIQPQHF
TRBJ2-7	-	TRBD2	TRBV19	TGTGCCAGTAGTGCGGGGGGGGGCGAGCAGTACTTC	CASSAGGGEQYF
TRBJ2-5	-	-	TRBV19	TGTGCCAGTAGTTTAGGACTTTTGGAGGAGACCCAGTACTTC	CASSLGLLEETQYF
TRBJ1-4	-	TRBD1	TRBV6-5	TGTGCCAGCAGTTACTCTGGACAGGAAGATCTCGAAAAACTGTTTTTT	CASSYSGQEDLEKLFF
TRBJ1-2	once	TRBD1	TRBV15	TGTGCCACCAGCAGAGATCGTGGGACAGGGAACGGCTACACCTTC	CATSRDRGTGNGYTF
TRBJ2-3	-	TRBD2	TRBV5-1	TGCGCCAGCAGCTTGTTTCTGCGGGGGGGAACTACAGATACGCAGTATTTT	CASSLFLRGGTTDTQYF
TRBJ2-5	-	TRBD2	TRBV5-4	TGTGCCAGCAGCTTGAAGACTAGCGGGGGTATATTTGGGTACCAAGAGACCCAGTACTTC	CASSLKTSGGIFGYQETQYF
TRBJ1-1	-	-	TRBV5-1	TGCGCCAGCAGCTTGACAGGTTACACTGAAGCTTTCTTT	CASSLTGYTEAFF
TRBJ2-7	-	TRBD2	TRBV5-1	TGCGCCAGCAGCCCCGGGGGACTAGCGGGGGGCCGGGGCTCCTACGAGCAGTACTTC	CASSPGGLAGGRGSYEQYF